This TCR beta chain appears in the sequencing data of a study of tumor-infiltrating lymphocytes in primary liver carcinoma. As for the study in general: Recorded tumor stage was T1-T3 N0M0, with diameters of about 4.2 to 10 cm. Study observations and caveats: Tumor-adjacent and tumor-blood pairs overlapped less than tumor region pairs did.

With a constant-region primer, TCR beta cDNA was made from around 520 ng of total RNA. TCR beta libraries came from three nested multiplex PCR rounds using slightly modified ARM-PCR. TRBV1-TRBV30 forward and Cbeta reverse primers drove the first two roughly 10-cycle rounds. Each CDR3 protein is one row after TCRdb ran MiXCR on the multiplex PCR reads. The table has 250,000 to 400,000 distinct CDR3 sequences, 50% to 70% seen once. Unsorted whole blood supplied the blood RNA, and germline DNA was isolated too. Germline V gene sequence: CDR1 KGHSH, CDR2 LQKENI. Trimming removed 3 bases from V and 1 base from J, with 18 bases in between. The CDR3 extends over 17 amino acids. A word on this clonotype: The antigen is unknown.

This rearrangement joins TRBV18 to TRBJ1-1; weak D call: TRBD1 (6 bases). This sequence originates from a man in his forties with primary liver carcinoma and hepatitis B virus infection. Sequenced sample: peripheral blood. CDR3 in amino acids: CASSPVDTGTTNTEAFF. CDR3 DNA: TGTGCCAGCTCACCTGTTGACACCGGGACAACGAACACTGAAGCTTTCTTT.